These T cell receptor beta chains were read from a single sample in a study of shared clonotypes between healthy human individuals. The assay was immunoSEQ multiplex PCR, and TCRdb's table has in-frame clones only and misses some. The repertoire holds 2 million to 2.5 million clones, 80% to 95% seen once, with around 0.35% in the top ten. Sample: naive CD4+ T cells from PBMCs. The source is a man between 18 and 29 years old in good health. Some clones in this sample may be carry-over from other donors' samples. Each CDR3 is given with its conserved first and last residue. A D gene is named only where the DNA matches it firmly. Clone size is shown for a subset of rows, as once, few, many or a class of expanded clone.

TRBV29-1	TRBJ1-2	.	.	TGCAGCGTAGAATCCGGGACCGACGGCTACACCTTC	CSVESGTDGYTF
TRBV5-1	TRBJ2-1	.	TRBD1	TGCGCCAGCAGCTTCCTACCGGGACAGGGGTACAATGAGCAGTTCTTC	CASSFLPGQGYNEQFF
TRBV7-2	TRBJ2-1	.	.	TGTGCCAGCAGGGGACTCTACAATGAGCAGTTCTTC	CASRGLYNEQFF
TRBV5-4	TRBJ2-3	.	TRBD2	TGTGCCAGCAGCTCGACTAGCGGTTCAATCGATACGCAGTATTTT	CASSSTSGSIDTQYF
TRBV14	TRBJ2-3	.	TRBD2	TGTGCCAGCAGCCCGAAGGGACTAGCTCTAGATACGCAGTATTTT	CASSPKGLALDTQYF
TRBV6-1	TRBJ2-4	.	TRBD1	TGTGCCAGCAGTGACCGTTTCCGGACAGGCAATTTAGTCAAAAACATTCAGTACTTC	CASSDRFRTGNLVKNIQYF
TRBV6-5	TRBJ1-2	.	TRBD1	TGTGCCAGCGGCGAACGGACAGGGGGCAACTATGGCTACACCTTC	CASGERTGGNYGYTF
TRBV2	TRBJ2-1	.	.	TGTGCCAGCAGTGAACAGGGGCCAGCGGTGGGCAATGAGCAGTTCTTC	CASSEQGPAVGNEQFF
TRBV7-9	TRBJ2-2	.	.	TGTGCCAGCAGCTTAGCACCGAACACCGGGGAGCTGTTTTTT	CASSLAPNTGELFF
TRBV11-3	TRBJ2-1	.	TRBD2	TGTGCCAGCAGCTCCGGAGCGGGAGGAGGATACAATGAGCAGTTCTTC	CASSSGAGGGYNEQFF
TRBV5-8	TRBJ2-7	.	.	TGTGCCAGCAGCCCCCGATGGACGGGCAACTACGAGCAGTACTTC	CASSPRWTGNYEQYF
TRBV19	TRBJ1-2	.	TRBD1	TGTGCCAGTAAACGGACAGGGGTGGATGGCTACACCTTC	CASKRTGVDGYTF
TRBV7-2	TRBJ1-1	few	.	TGTGCCAGCAGCTTGCAGGAGAACACTGAAGCTTTCTTT	CASSLQENTEAFF
TRBV5-1	TRBJ2-1	.	.	TGCGCCAGCAGCTTGGAATTGGTCTCCTACAATGAGCAGTTCTTC	CASSLELVSYNEQFF
TRBV28	TRBJ2-3	.	.	TGTGCCAGCAGTTTATTTAGCGGCGGCACAGATACGCAGTATTTT	CASSLFSGGTDTQYF
TRBV7-6	TRBJ2-3	.	.	TGTGCCAGCAGCTTAGTCCCCCTGGAGTTCCATACGCAGTATTTT	CASSLVPLEFHTQYF
TRBV9	TRBJ1-3	.	.	TGTGCCAGCAGCGTATCGGTAGGCTCTGGAAACACCATATATTTT	CASSVSVGSGNTIYF
TRBV10-3	TRBJ1-6	.	.	TGTGCCATCACCCAGGGCACGGGTTCACCCCTCCACTTT	CAITQGTGSPLHF
TRBV19	TRBJ2-2	.	.	TGTGCCAGTAGCGGGTTTGCCAACACCGGGGAGCTGTTTTTT	CASSGFANTGELFF
TRBV5-1	TRBJ1-4	.	.	TGCGCCAGCAGCCTCATCGGAACCTCTAATGAAAAACTGTTTTTT	CASSLIGTSNEKLFF
TRBV4-2	TRBJ1-2	.	.	TGTGCCAGCAGCCAAGAAGAGAAGACGCTAAGCTATGGCTACACCTTC	CASSQEEKTLSYGYTF
TRBV6-5	TRBJ2-7	.	TRBD2	TGTGCCAGCAGTTACTCTCGCGGGAGATCCTACGAGCAGTACTTC	CASSYSRGRSYEQYF
TRBV10-3	TRBJ2-1	.	.	TGTGCCATCTCCCCTTCTAGCCCCAATGAGCAGTTCTTC	CAISPSSPNEQFF
TRBV18	TRBJ1-1	.	.	TGTGCCAGCTCACCGTATGGGGGGCGCGTCACTGAAGCTTTCTTT	CASSPYGGRVTEAFF
TRBV28	TRBJ2-1	.	TRBD2	TGTGCCAGCAGTCCGACGCGGGTAGCGGGCTATGAGCAGTTCTTC	CASSPTRVAGYEQFF
TRBV11-2	TRBJ1-2	.	TRBD1	TGTGCCAGCAGCTCTTTGGGCAGGGGGAGTAACTATGGCTACACCTTC	CASSSLGRGSNYGYTF
TRBV9	TRBJ1-2	.	TRBD1	TGTGCCAGCAGCGTGACCCCACAGGGGCTCTATGGCTACACCTTC	CASSVTPQGLYGYTF
TRBV5-1	TRBJ1-2	.	TRBD1	TGCGCCAGCAGCCAAGACAGGGTTAACTATGGCTACACCTTC	CASSQDRVNYGYTF
TRBV9	TRBJ2-1	once	TRBD2	TGTGCCAGCAGCGTTGCGGGGGACTCCTACAATGAGCAGTTCTTC	CASSVAGDSYNEQFF
TRBV28	TRBJ1-5	.	.	TGTGCCAGCAGTACCGGGACTGCGGGCAATCAGCCCCAGCATTTT	CASSTGTAGNQPQHF
TRBV5-1	TRBJ2-1	.	TRBD2	TGCGCCAGCAGCTTGGGACTAGCGGGAGTGTCAGGGGAGCAGTTCTTC	CASSLGLAGVSGEQFF
TRBV5-8	TRBJ1-4	.	TRBD1	TGTGCCAGCAGCCTTACAGGGGGCTTGGTTGAAAAACTGTTTTTT	CASSLTGGLVEKLFF
TRBV28	TRBJ2-7	once	.	TGTGCCAGCAGTTTACCCTCTGACAGGTTTTCCTCCTACGAGCAGTACTTC	CASSLPSDRFSSYEQYF
TRBV7-9	TRBJ2-2	.	TRBD2	TGTGCCAGCAGCTTGACTAGCTTCAACACCGGGGAGCTGTTTTTT	CASSLTSFNTGELFF
TRBV7-3	TRBJ2-1	.	TRBD2	TGTGCCAGCAGCCCCTACGGGACTACTCCCCCCAATGAGCAGTTCTTC	CASSPYGTTPPNEQFF
TRBV28	TRBJ2-5	.	TRBD1	TGTGCCAGCAGTCCCCAAAGGGGGACAGGGGGCGACGAGACCCAGTACTTC	CASSPQRGTGGDETQYF
TRBV27	TRBJ2-3	.	.	TGTGCCAGCAGTCCGTGGGACTCCCGCCGACCAGATACGCAGTATTTT	CASSPWDSRRPDTQYF
TRBV5-4	TRBJ1-3	.	.	TGTGCCAGCAGCAGAAGCGGTGCCACAGGCTCTGGAAACACCATATATTTT	CASSRSGATGSGNTIYF
TRBV4-2	TRBJ2-5	once	TRBD2	TGTGCCAGCAGCCCCGGGACTAGCGGGAGCGAGACCCAGTACTTC	CASSPGTSGSETQYF
TRBV11-2	TRBJ2-1	.	TRBD2	TGTGCCAGCAGCTTAGTGCCTAGCGGGAGAAATGAGCAGTTCTTC	CASSLVPSGRNEQFF
TRBV10-3	TRBJ1-2	.	.	TGTGCCATCAGCGAGGACGGGGAAGGATATGGCTACACCTTC	CAISEDGEGYGYTF
TRBV5-4	TRBJ2-5	.	.	TGTGCCAGCAGCTTCAAAGCTTCAGAGACCCAGTACTTC	CASSFKASETQYF
TRBV11-1	TRBJ2-5	.	.	TGTGCCAGCAGCCATAGTGGAGAAGGGGAGACCCAGTACTTC	CASSHSGEGETQYF
TRBV7-8	TRBJ1-4	.	.	TGTGCCAGCAGCTTAAGGCAGAATGAAAAACTGTTTTTT	CASSLRQNEKLFF